This T cell receptor (beta chain) was sequenced for a study of OX40 agonist ivuxolimab in advanced cancers. General study findings and limits: Partial responders treated at 0.1-3.0 mg/kg exhibited clonal expansion among the lowest measured. CD4+ and CD8+ blood T cells expanded clonally by week 6 at 0.1 to 3.0 mg/kg.

CDR1 MDHEN and CDR2 SYDVKM come from the germline V gene. With 5 bases removed from V and 0 bases from J, the gap between germline ends came to 8 bases. This CDR3 comprises 14 residues. On cycle 4 day 1 and cycle 7 day 1, as well as at baseline, blood was sampled. The table lists this clone with a few counts. What it binds is not known. The assay was immunoSEQ multiplex PCR, and TCRdb's table has in-frame clones only and misses some. The sample lists about 74,000 clones; about 79% were seen once. The source of this sequence is an adult with an advanced solid tumor such as melanoma, head and neck, liver or kidney cancer. The sample in question was CD4+ or CD8+ T cells sorted from blood, obtained in a trial of the OX40 agonist ivuxolimab. The chain has TRBV28 and TRBJ2-1; D gene ambiguous. The CDR3 region is CASSLLRSYNEQFF. The CDR3 nucleotides are TGTGCCAGCAGTCTTCTTCGCTCCTACAATGAGCAGTTCTTC. The full variable domain, with the rest looked up from reference TRBV28 and TRBJ2-1, is DVKVTQSSRYLVKRTGEKVFLECVQDMDHENMFWYRQDPGLGLRLIYFSYDVKMKEKGDIPEGYSVSREKKERFSLILESASTNQTSMYLCASSLLRSYNEQFFGPGTRLTVL.